The clone carrying this T cell receptor (beta chain) has only a few counts. The data belong to a study of molecular identifiers for immune sequencing clone quantification. CDR3 length: 15 amino acids. Germline assignment: CDR1 SEHNR and CDR2 FQNEAQ (reference sequence). Trimming removed 2 bases at V and 4 bases at J, with 14 bases between. Previously described methods and listed TCR primers were employed for the bulk TCR libraries. TCRdb redid the calling of the PCR reads with MiXCR, one entry per CDR3 protein. The profile shows nearly 650,000 distinct CDR3 sequences, 25% of them singletons. This TCR was recovered from a human donor in good health. Some libraries in this study had Jurkat cell RNA spiked in. The sample consisted of naive CD8+ T cells from blood, with Jurkat cell RNA spiked in. Stated subset: FACS-sorted CD8+CD4-CCR7+CD45RA+ naive T cells. This rearrangement joins TRBV7-9 to TRBJ1-1; D perhaps matches TRBD1 (5 bases). As DNA, the CDR3 is TGTGCCAGCAGCTTAACCGGGACGGGGGGCACTGAAGCTTTCTTT. Translating gives CASSLTGTGGTEAFF.